The T cell receptor (beta chain) described here comes from a study of blood T cell repertoires in COVID-19. For the study at large: COVID-19 samples from acute and convalescent phases originated in the United States, Italy and Spain.

TCRdb's copy holds only in-frame clones and misses some; the assay was immunoSEQ multiplex PCR. The table includes under 110,000 clones, around 87% detected once. Trimming at V came to 4 bases and at J to 0 bases, leaving 12 bases not matched to a gene. This CDR3 region has 19 residues. CDR1 is MGHRA, CDR2 YSYEKL, per germline. The sequence was obtained from a woman in her twenties or thirties with acute or convalescent COVID-19. The specimen was peripheral blood. The J gene is TRBJ2-6, the V gene TRBV4-1; 7 bases are a match to TRBD2. The DNA of the CDR3 is TGCGCCAGCAGCCCCTCCGAGCTAGCGGAGAACTCTGGGGCCAACGTCCTGACTTTC. Encoded protein: CASSPSELAENSGANVLTF.